Shown below are 16 T cell receptor beta chains from a single sample sequenced in a study of identical twins. TCRdb ran MiXCR on the 5' RACE reads and lists one entry per CDR3 protein. The sample holds under 1 million distinct CDR3 sequences, 9% to 15% seen once. The same sample was also studied in work on yellow fever vaccine responses in identical twins.

Sequenced: PBMCs. The receptor set was obtained from a woman aged 18-29 years in good health.

Only a few counts were recorded for this clonotype. The genes are TRBV6-6 and TRBJ1-1, with D perhaps matching TRBD1 (5 bases). The CDR3 sequence is 12 residues long. V was pared by 7 bases and J by 2 bases, with 8 bases between. Germline loops: CDR1 MNHNY, CDR2 SVGAGI (reference sequence). CDR3 DNA sequence: TGTGCCAGCAAAGGGACTAACACTGAAGCTTTCTTT. This encodes CASKGTNTEAFF.

This clonotype was recorded many times. V gene TRBV12-3 or TRBV12-4 combines with J gene TRBJ2-3; D perhaps matches TRBD2 (6 bases). The germline V and J ends were trimmed by 1 base and 3 bases, with 8 bases remaining between them. The CDR3 sequence is 14 residues long. CDR3 sequence: CASSLGGRTDTQYF. For the CDR3, the DNA is TGTGCCAGCAGTTTAGGGGGGAGGACAGATACGCAGTATTTT.

V gene TRBV20-1 combines with J gene TRBJ2-7; a weak D match, TRBD1 (5 bases). This CDR3 has 16 residues. The V gene's germline CDR1 is DFQATT and CDR2 SNEGSKA (reference sequence). With 7 bases removed from V and 2 bases from J, the gap between germline ends came to 24 bases. In DNA form, the CDR3 reads TGCAGTGTTCGAGTGGGTGGTCAGGGAAGGACCTACGAGCAGTACGTC. Its protein product is CSVRVGGQGRTYEQYV.

There are a few counts of this clonotype. The V call is TRBV28, the J call TRBJ1-1; TRBD1 matches 10 bases. The ends lost 6 bases at V and 7 bases at J; junction bases unmatched: 5. The length of the CDR3 is 13 residues. CDR1 is MDHEN, CDR2 SYDVKM, per germline. Here the CDR3 DNA reads TGTGCCAGCAGCCTTGACAGGGGGCTTGAAGCTTTCTTT. This gives the protein CASSLDRGLEAFF.

The chain recombines TRBV4-2 with TRBJ1-2; no firm D call. Trimming cost V 0 bases and J 2 bases, with 13 bases left between them. This CDR3 has 16 amino acids. The germline V gene encodes CDR1 LGHNA and CDR2 YNFKEQ. The CDR3 region is CASSQDSGQLNYGYTF. In DNA, the CDR3 is TGTGCCAGCAGCCAAGACTCGGGTCAGCTGAACTATGGCTACACCTTC.

This clonotype was counted a few times. The genes are TRBV6-1 and TRBJ1-4, with unresolved D. The CDR3 has 15 amino acids. Germline CDR1 reads MNHNS; CDR2 reads SASEGT. V lost 6 bases, J lost 0 bases, and 11 bases lay in between. CDR3 DNA: TGTGCCAGCAGCGTAACAGCTGCAACTAATGAAAAACTGTTTTTT. Its protein product is CASSVTAATNEKLFF.

This clonotype was observed a few times. In DNA form, the CDR3 reads TGCAGCGTTGGTTTAGATACGCAGTATTTT. Amino acid sequence: CSVGLDTQYF. This sequence joins TRBV29-1 and TRBJ2-3; D call uncertain. The CDR3 sequence is 10 residues long. Germline CDR1 is SQVTM and CDR2 is ANQGSEA. The V and J ends lost 4 bases and 5 bases respectively, with 4 bases between them.

This clonotype came up a few times. This chain links TRBV4-1 with TRBJ2-3; D is uncertain. Germline CDR1 is MGHRA and CDR2 is YSYEKL. This CDR3 region has 16 residues. The V end was cut by 3 bases, the J end by 1 base, with 14 bases between. The CDR3 DNA reads TGCGCCAGCAGCCATGCCGACCAGTTACGCACAGATACGCAGTATTTT. Protein sequence: CASSHADQLRTDTQYF.

This clonotype appeared a few times. The chain combines TRBV7-8 with TRBJ1-1; 10 bases align to TRBD1. CDR1 is SGHVS, CDR2 FQNEAQ, per germline. V dropped 5 bases and J dropped 5; count of bases not matched to a gene: 14. The CDR3 runs 17 residues. CDR3: CASSHPYRDRGRTEAFF. CDR3 coding DNA: TGTGCCAGCAGCCACCCATACCGGGACAGGGGACGAACTGAAGCTTTCTTT.

The sample holds many counts of this clonotype. This sequence joins TRBV3-1 and TRBJ1-1; D is undetermined. CDR3 size: 14 residues. Germline V gene data show CDR1 as LGHDT and CDR2 as YNNKEL (reference sequence). The V gene lost 2 bases and the J gene lost 1 base, with 8 bases spanning the gap. CDR3 in amino acids: CASSQWEANTEAFF. The CDR3 region has the DNA TGTGCCAGCAGCCAATGGGAGGCGAACACTGAAGCTTTCTTT.

In nucleotides, the CDR3 is TGTGCCAGCACCTACTCGGAGGAGGGGTACAATGAGCAGTTCTTC. Protein: CASTYSEEGYNEQFF. The rearrangement links TRBV2 to TRBJ2-1; D may be TRBD2 (6 bases). Trimming stripped 7 bases from V and 4 bases from J, with 17 bases between. CDR3 length: 15 residues. In germline, CDR1 is SNHLY, CDR2 FYNNEI.

This rearrangement joins TRBV6-1 to TRBJ2-5; no firm D call. The CDR3 is made up of 13 amino acids. Germline assignment: CDR1 MNHNS and CDR2 SASEGT. Trimming took off 2 bases at V and 5 bases at J, with 9 bases between the two ends. The DNA for the CDR3 is TGTGCCAGCAGTGAAAGCTATTGGGAGACCCAGTACTTC. This codes for CASSESYWETQYF.

The rearrangement joins TRBV6-6 to TRBJ2-7, with D unresolved. The ends were cut back, 2 bases at V and 0 bases at J, with 5 bases in the middle. The CDR3 totals 13 residues. Looked up from germline, CDR1 is MNHNY and CDR2 is SVGAGI (reference sequence). The CDR3 loop is CASSYVSSYEQYF. Here the CDR3 DNA reads TGTGCCAGCAGTTACGTTAGCTCCTACGAGCAGTACTTC.

The sample holds a few counts of this clonotype. The V and J genes are TRBV7-8 and TRBJ2-2; TRBD2 aligns across 10 bases. This CDR3 region has 18 residues. Germline CDR1 is SGHVS and CDR2 is FQNEAQ. J gave up 7 bases and V 5 bases, and 16 bases lay outside the gene matches. Written as DNA, the CDR3 is TGTGCCAGCAGCCCATGGAAGCGGGAGGGCCTCAAATTCGGGGAGCTGTTTTTT. Its translation: CASSPWKREGLKFGELFF. Full variable domain (rest looked up from reference TRBV7-8 and TRBJ2-2): GAGVSQSPRYKVAKRGQDVALRCDPISGHVSLFWYQQALGQGPEFLTYFQNEAQLDKSGLPSDRFFAERPEGSVSTLKIQRTQQEDSAVYLCASSPWKREGLKFGELFFGEGSRLTVL.

This clonotype came up a few times. The chain links TRBV29-1 to TRBJ2-2; TRBD1 agrees at 10 bases. V shed 6 bases and J 6 bases; nucleotides not matched to a gene: 10. Germline CDR1 reads SQVTM; CDR2 reads ANQGSEA. This CDR3 comprises 15 residues. CDR3 sequence: CSVRDRGRTAGELFF. DNA of the CDR3: TGCAGCGTCCGCGACAGGGGGCGAACGGCCGGGGAGCTGTTTTTT.

This clonotype occurred a few times. The chain couples TRBV27 to TRBJ2-7; D possibly corresponds to TRBD2 (5 bases). Trimming stripped 0 bases from V and 3 bases from J, with 21 bases between. Germline V gene sequence: CDR1 MNHEY, CDR2 SMNVEV (reference sequence). The CDR3 covers 18 residues. The CDR3 DNA is TGTGCCAGCAGTTTATCGCGGCATGCATCGGGAAGTAACTACGAGCAGTACTTC. It codes for CASSLSRHASGSNYEQYF.